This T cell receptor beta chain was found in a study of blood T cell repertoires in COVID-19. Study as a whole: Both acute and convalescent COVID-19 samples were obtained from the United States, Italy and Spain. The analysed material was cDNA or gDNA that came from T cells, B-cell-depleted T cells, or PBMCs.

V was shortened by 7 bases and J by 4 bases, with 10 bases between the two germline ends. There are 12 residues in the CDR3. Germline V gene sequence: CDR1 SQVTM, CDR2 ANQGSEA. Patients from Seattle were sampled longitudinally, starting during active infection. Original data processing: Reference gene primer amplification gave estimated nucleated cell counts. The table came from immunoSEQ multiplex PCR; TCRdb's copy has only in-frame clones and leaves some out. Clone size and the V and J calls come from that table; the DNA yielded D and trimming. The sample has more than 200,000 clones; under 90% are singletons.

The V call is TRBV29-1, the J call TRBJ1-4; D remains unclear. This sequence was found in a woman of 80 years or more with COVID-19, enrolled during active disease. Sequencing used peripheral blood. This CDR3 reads CSGKDINEKLFF. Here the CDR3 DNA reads TGCAGCGGCAAAGACATTAATGAAAAACTGTTTTTT.